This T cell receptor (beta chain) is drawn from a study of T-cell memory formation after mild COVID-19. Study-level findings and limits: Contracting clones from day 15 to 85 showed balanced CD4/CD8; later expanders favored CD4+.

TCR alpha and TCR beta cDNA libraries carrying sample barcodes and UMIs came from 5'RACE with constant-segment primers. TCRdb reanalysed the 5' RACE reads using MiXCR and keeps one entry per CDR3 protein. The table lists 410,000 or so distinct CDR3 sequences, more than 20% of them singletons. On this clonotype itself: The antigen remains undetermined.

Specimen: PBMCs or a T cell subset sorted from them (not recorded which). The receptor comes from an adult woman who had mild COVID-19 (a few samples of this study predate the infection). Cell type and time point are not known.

CDR3 region: CSARDAPLVPEAFF. The CDR3 DNA follows: TGCAGTGCTAGAGATGCTCCTTTGGTGCCTGAAGCTTTCTTT. The J gene is TRBJ1-1, the V gene TRBV20-1; D is undetermined. V lost 0 bases, J lost 6 bases, and 14 bases lay in between. This CDR3 has 14 residues. Germline CDR1 and CDR2: DFQATT and SNEGSKA (reference sequence).